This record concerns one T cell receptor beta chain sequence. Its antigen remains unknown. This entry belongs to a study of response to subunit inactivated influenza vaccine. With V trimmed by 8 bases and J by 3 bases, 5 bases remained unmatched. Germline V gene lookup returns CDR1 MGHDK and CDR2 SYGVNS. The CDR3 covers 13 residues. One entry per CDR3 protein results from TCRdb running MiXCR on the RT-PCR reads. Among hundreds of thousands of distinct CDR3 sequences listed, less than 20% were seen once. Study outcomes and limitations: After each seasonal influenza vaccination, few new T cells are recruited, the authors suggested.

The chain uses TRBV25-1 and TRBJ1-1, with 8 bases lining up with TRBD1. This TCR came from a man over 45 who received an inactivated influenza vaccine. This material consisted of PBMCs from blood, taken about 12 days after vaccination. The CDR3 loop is CASRGQGYTEAFF. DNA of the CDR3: TGTGCCAGCCGAGGACAGGGCTACACTGAAGCTTTCTTT.